What follows are 2 T cell receptor beta chains derived from one specimen sequenced in a study of cytomegalovirus exposure and HLA in healthy donors. 13 Jbeta primers and 60 Vbeta primers were used for the PCR. Sequencing was performed with immunoSEQ multiplex PCR; in TCRdb, only in-frame clones are kept and a portion is missing. The repertoire holds under 200,000 clones, with less than 85% as singletons. The sample taken for sequencing was PBMCs. The receptors shown here come from a man aged 35 to 55 in good health and CMV-seronegative.

Notes on this clone: The identical CDR3 is also encoded by other nucleotide sequences in the sample. The chain combines TRBV2 with TRBJ1-5; no clear D. Germline CDR1 and CDR2: SNHLY and FYNNEI. V lost 3 bases and J 2 bases, leaving 5 bases between the germline ends. The CDR3 totals 13 residues. CDR3 region: CASSDPGNQPQHF. The CDR3 coding sequence is TGTGCCAGCAGTGACCCAGGCAATCAGCCCCAGCATTTT. The whole variable domain, remainder taken from reference TRBV2 and TRBJ1-5, is EPEVTQTPSHQVTQMGQEVILRCVPISNHLYFYWYRQILGQKVEFLVSFYNNEISEKSEIFDDQFSVERPDGSNFTLKIRSTKLEDSAMYFCASSDPGNQPQHFGDGTRLSIL.

This chain uses TRBV27 with TRBJ2-7; D may be TRBD2 (5 bases). V gave up 5 bases and J gave up 3 bases, with 17 bases separating them. CDR1 MNHEY and CDR2 SMNVEV come from the germline V gene (reference sequence). The CDR3 length is 15 residues. CDR3 coding DNA: TGTGCCAGCAGTCTGGACTTCCGCTCCGACTACGAGCAGTACTTC. As protein: CASSLDFRSDYEQYF.